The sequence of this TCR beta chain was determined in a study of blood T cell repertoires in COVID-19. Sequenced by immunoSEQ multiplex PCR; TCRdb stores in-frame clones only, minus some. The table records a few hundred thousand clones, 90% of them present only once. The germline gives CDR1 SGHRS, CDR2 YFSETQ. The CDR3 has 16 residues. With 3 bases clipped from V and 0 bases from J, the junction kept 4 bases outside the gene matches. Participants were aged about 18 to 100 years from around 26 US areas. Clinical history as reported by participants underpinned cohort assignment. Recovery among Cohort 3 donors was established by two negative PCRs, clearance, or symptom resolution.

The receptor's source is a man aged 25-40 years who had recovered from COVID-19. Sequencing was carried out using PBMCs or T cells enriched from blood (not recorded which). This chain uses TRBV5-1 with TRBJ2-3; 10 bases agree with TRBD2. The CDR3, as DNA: TGCGCCAGCAGCTCTATTAGCGGGGGGAGCACAGATACGCAGTATTTT. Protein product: CASSSISGGSTDTQYF.